The source of this T cell receptor (beta chain) is a study of blood T cell repertoires in COVID-19. Only a few counts were recorded for this clone. Germline V gene lookup returns CDR1 MNHEY and CDR2 SVGAGI. CDR3 length equals 14 residues. With V trimmed by 5 bases and J by 11 bases, 10 bases remained unmatched. Clones were sequenced by immunoSEQ multiplex PCR, and TCRdb holds only the in-frame ones, with some missing. The profile shows some 200,000 clones, about 91% of them singletons. The V call is TRBV6-5, the J call TRBJ1-1, with 11 bases aligning to TRBD1. The sequencing input was peripheral blood. This TCR came from a man aged 25 to 45 with acute or convalescent COVID-19. The CDR3 DNA reads TGTGCCAGCAGTCGGGACAGGGGGGACCCGGGGGCTTTCTTT. It yields the protein CASSRDRGDPGAFF.